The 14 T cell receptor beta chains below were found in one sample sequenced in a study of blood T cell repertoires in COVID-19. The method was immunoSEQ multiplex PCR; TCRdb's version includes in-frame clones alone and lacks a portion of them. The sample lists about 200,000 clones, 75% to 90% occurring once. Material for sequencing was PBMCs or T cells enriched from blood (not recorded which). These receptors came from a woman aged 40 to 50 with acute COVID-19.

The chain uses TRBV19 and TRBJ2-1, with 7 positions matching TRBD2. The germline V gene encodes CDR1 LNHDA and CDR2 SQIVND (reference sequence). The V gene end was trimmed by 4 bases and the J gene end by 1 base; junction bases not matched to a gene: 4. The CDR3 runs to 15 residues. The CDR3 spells CASSKTSVSYNEQFF. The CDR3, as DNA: TGTGCCAGTAGTAAAACTAGCGTATCCTACAATGAGCAGTTCTTC.

CDR3 sequence reads: CASSLGTGQETQYF. Written as DNA, the CDR3 is TGTGCCAGCAGCCTAGGGACAGGGCAAGAGACCCAGTACTTC. The V gene is TRBV2, the J gene TRBJ2-5; TRBD1 agrees at 9 bases. The CDR3 contains 14 residues. Per the germline V gene, CDR1 is SNHLY and CDR2 is FYNNEI. Germline trimming cut 6 bases from V and 2 bases from J; bases unmatched to any gene: 4.

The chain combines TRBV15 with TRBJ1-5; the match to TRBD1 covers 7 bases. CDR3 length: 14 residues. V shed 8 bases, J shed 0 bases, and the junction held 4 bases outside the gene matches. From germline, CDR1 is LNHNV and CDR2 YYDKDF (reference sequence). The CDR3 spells CATQTGNSNQPQHF. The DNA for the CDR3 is TGTGCCACCCAGACAGGGAATAGCAATCAGCCCCAGCATTTT.

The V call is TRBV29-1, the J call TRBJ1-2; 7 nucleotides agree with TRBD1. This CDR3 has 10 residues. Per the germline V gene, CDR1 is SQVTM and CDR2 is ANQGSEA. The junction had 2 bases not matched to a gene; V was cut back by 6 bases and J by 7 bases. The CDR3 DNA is TGCAGCGTAGGGACAGTTGGCTACACCTTC. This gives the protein CSVGTVGYTF.

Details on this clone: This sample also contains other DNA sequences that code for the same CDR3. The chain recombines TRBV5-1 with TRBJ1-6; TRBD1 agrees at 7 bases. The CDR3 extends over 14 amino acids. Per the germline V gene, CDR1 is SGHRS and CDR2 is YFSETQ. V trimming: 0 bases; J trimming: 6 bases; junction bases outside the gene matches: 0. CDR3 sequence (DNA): TGCGCCAGCAGCTTGGACAGGGGTAATTCACCCCTCCACTTT. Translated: CASSLDRGNSPLHF.

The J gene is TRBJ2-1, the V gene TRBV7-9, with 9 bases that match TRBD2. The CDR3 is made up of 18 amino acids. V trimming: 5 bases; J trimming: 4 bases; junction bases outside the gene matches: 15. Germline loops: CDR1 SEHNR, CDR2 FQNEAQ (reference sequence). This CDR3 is CASSPRGAGGPRYNEQFF. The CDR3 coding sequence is TGTGCCAGCAGCCCCCGCGGGGCGGGAGGGCCCAGGTACAATGAGCAGTTCTTC.

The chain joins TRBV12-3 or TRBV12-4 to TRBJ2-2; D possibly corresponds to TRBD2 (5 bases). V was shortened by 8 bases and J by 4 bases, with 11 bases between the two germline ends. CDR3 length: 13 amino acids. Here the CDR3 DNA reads TGTGCCAGCGGCCGCGGACTCACCGGGGAGCTGTTTTTT. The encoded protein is CASGRGLTGELFF.

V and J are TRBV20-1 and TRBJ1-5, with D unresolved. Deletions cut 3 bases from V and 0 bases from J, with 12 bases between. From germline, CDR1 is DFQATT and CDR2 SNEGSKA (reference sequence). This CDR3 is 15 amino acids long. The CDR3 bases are TGCAGTGCTAGTTTTTTGCAGGATAGCAATCAGCCCCAGCATTTT. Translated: CSASFLQDSNQPQHF.

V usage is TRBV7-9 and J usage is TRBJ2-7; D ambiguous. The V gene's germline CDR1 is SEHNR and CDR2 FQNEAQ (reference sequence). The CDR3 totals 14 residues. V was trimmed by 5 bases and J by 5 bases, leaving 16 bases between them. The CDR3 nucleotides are TGTGCCAGCAGCACCCTTGGGCCCTTAAACGAGCAGTACTTC. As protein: CASSTLGPLNEQYF. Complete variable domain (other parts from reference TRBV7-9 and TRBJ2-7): DTGVSQNPRHKITKRGQNVTFRCDPISEHNRLYWYRQTLGQGPEFLTYFQNEAQLEKSRLLSDRFSAERPKGSFSTLEIQRTEQGDSAMYLCASSTLGPLNEQYFGPGTRLTVT.

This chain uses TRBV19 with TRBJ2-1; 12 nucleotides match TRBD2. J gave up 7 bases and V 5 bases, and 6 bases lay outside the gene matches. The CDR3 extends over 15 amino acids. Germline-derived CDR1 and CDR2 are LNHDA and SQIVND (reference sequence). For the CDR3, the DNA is TGTGCCAGTAGTTTCACCGGGACTAGCGGGAATGAGCAGTTCTTC. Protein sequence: CASSFTGTSGNEQFF.

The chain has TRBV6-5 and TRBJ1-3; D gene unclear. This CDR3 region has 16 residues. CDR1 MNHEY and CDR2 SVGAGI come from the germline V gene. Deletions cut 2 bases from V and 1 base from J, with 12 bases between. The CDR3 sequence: CASSYGRPSSGNTIYF. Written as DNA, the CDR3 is TGTGCCAGCAGTTACGGCAGGCCCTCTTCTGGAAACACCATATATTTT.

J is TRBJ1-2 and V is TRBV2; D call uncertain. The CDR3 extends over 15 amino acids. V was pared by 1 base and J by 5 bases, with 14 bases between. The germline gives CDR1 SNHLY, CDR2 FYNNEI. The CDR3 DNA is TGTGCCAGCAGTGAAGGCGGATTCGACCATTATGGCTACACCTTC. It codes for CASSEGGFDHYGYTF.

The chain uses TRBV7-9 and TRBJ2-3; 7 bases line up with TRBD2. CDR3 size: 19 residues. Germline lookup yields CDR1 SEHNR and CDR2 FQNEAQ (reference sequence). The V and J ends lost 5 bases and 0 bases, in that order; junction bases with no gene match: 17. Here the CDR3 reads CASSRIPSGVGSSTDTQYF. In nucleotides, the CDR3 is TGTGCCAGCAGCCGAATCCCTAGCGGAGTGGGTTCTAGCACAGATACGCAGTATTTT.

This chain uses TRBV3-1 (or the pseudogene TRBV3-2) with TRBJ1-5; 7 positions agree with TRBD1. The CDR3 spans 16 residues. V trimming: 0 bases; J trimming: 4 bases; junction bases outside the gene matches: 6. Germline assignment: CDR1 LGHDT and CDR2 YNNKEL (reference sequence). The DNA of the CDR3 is TGTGCCAGCAGCCAAGAGAGGTACAGGGGAAATCAGCCCCAGCATTTT. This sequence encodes CASSQERYRGNQPQHF.